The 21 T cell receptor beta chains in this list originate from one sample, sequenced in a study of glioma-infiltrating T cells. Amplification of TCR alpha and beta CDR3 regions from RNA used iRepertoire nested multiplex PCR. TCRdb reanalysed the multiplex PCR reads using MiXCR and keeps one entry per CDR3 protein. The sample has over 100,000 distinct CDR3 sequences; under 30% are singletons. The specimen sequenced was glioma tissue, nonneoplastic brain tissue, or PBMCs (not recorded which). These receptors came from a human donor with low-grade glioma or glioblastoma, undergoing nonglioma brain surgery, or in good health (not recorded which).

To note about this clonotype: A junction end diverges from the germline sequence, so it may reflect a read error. The CDR3 loop reads CACSETLGGEQYF. The CDR3 nucleotides read TGTGCCTGCAGCGAGACTCTCGGAGGCGAGCAGTACTTC. The chain uses TRBV6-2 or TRBV6-3 and TRBJ2-7; maybe TRBD2 (5 bases). CDR3 size: 13 residues. Germline assignment: CDR1 MNHEY and CDR2 SVGEGT.

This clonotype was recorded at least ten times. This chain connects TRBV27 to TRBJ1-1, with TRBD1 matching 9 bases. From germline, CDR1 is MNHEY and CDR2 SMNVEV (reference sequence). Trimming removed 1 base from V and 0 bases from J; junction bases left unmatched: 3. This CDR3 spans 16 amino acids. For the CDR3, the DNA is TGTGCCAGCAGTTTATTCACAGGGGGCCTGAACACTGAAGCTTTCTTT. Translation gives CASSLFTGGLNTEAFF.

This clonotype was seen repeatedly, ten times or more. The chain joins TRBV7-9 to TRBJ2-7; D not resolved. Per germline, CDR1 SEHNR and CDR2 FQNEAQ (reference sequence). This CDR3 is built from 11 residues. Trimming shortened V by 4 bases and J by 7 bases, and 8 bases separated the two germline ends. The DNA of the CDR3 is TGTGCCAGCAGCTACTCCGGGGAGCAGTACTTC. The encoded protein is CASSYSGEQYF.

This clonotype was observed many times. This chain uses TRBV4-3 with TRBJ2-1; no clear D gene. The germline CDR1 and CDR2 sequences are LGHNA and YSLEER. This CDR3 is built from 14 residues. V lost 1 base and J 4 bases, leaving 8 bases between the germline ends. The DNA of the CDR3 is TGCGCCAGCAGCCAAGGGGAAGCTTACAATGAGCAGTTCTTC. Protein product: CASSQGEAYNEQFF.

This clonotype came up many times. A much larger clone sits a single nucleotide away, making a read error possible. The CDR3, as DNA: TGCAGTGCTAGAGATCGGGCCACCACAGATACGCAGTATTTT. This gives the protein CSARDRATTDTQYF. The chain links TRBV20-1 to TRBJ2-3; D not certain. V was trimmed by 0 bases and J by 2 bases, leaving 9 bases between them. The CDR3 length is 14 residues. Germline V gene data show CDR1 as DFQATT and CDR2 as SNEGSKA (reference sequence).

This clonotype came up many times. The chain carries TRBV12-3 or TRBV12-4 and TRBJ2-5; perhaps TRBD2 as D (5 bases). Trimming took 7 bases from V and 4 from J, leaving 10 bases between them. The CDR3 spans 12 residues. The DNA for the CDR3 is TGTGCCAGCACCCGCCGGGGAGAGACCCAGTACTTC. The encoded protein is CASTRRGETQYF.

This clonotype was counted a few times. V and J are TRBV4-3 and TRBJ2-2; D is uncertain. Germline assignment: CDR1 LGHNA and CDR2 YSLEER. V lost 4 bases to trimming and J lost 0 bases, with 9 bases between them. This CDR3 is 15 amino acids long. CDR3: CASSLRRANTGELFF. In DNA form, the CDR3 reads TGCGCCAGCAGCCTAAGACGGGCGAACACCGGGGAGCTGTTTTTT.

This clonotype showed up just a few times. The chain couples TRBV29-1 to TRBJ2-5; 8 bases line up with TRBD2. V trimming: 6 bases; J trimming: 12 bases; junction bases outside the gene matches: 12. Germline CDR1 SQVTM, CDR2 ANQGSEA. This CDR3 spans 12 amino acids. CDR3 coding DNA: TGCAGCGTACTCGGGGAGCGGGAGAGGAAGTACTTC. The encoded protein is CSVLGERERKYF.

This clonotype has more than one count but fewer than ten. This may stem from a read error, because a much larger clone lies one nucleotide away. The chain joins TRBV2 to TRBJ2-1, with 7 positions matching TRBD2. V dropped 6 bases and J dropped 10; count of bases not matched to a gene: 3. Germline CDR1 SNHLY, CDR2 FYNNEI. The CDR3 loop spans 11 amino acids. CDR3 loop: CASRRDYEQFF. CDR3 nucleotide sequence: TGTGCCAGCAGAAGGGACTACGAGCAGTTCTTC. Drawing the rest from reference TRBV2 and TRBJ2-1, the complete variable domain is EPEVTQTPSHQVTQMGQEVILRCVPISNHLYFYWYRQILGQKVEFLVSFYNNEISEKSEIFDDQFSVERPDGSNFTLKIRSTKLEDSAMYFCASRRDYEQFFGPGTRLTVL.

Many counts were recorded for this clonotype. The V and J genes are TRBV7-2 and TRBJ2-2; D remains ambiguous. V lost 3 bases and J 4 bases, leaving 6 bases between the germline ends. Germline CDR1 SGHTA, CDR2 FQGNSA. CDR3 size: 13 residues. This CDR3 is CASSFISTGELFF. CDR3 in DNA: TGTGCCAGCAGCTTTATTTCCACCGGGGAGCTGTTTTTT.

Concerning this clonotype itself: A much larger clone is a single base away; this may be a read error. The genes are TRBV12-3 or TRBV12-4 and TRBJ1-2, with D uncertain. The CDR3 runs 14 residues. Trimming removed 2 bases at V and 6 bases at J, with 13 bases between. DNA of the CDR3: TGTGCCAGCAGTTTATACCCGGTGGATAATGGCTACACCTTC. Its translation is CASSLYPVDNGYTF.

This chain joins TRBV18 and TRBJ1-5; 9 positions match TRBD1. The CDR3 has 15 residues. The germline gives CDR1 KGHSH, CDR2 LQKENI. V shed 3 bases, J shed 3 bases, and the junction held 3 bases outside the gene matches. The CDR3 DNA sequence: TGTGCCAGCTCACCCGGGACAGGGCACAATCAGCCCCAGCATTTT. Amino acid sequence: CASSPGTGHNQPQHF.

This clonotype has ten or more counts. In DNA, the CDR3 is TGTGCCAGCAGTTTACTAGCGGTTATATACGAGCAGTACTTC. Translating gives CASSLLAVIYEQYF. The chain employs TRBV28 and TRBJ2-7, with 7 bases that match TRBD2. J was trimmed by 4 bases and V by 2 bases; bases with no gene match: 5. The germline V gene has CDR1 MDHEN and CDR2 SYDVKM. The CDR3 consists of 14 residues.

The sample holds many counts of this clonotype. The CDR3 loop is CASSPTRQGRNTQYF. CDR3 sequence (DNA): TGTGCCAGCAGTCCCACCCGCCAAGGAAGGAATACGCAGTATTTT. The chain couples TRBV6-1 to TRBJ2-3; D is uncertain. The CDR3 runs to 15 residues. From germline, CDR1 is MNHNS and CDR2 SASEGT. The V gene lost 5 bases and the J gene lost 7 bases, with 19 bases spanning the gap.

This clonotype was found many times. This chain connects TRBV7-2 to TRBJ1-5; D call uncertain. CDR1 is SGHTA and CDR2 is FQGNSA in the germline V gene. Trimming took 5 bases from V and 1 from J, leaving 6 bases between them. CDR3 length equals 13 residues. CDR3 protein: CASSRTSNQPQHF. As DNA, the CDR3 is TGTGCCAGCAGCCGCACGAGCAATCAGCCCCAGCATTTT.

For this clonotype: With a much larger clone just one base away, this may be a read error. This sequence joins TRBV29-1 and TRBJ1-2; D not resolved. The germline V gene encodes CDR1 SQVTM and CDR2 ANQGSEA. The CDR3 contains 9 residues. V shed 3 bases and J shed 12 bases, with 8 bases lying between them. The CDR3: CSVEGGNTF. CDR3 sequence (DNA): TGCAGCGTTGAGGGCGGCAACACCTTC. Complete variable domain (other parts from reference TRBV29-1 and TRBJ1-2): SAVISQKPSRDICQRGTSLTIQCQVDSQVTMMFWYRQQPGQSLTLIATANQGSEATYESGFVIDKFPISRPNLTFSTLTVSNMSPEDSSIYLCSVEGGNTFGSGTRLTVV.

CDR3 coding DNA: TGTGCCAGTAGTATGGATAGCGGGGCCTACAATGAGCAGTTCTTC. Its translation is CASSMDSGAYNEQFF. This chain links TRBV19 with TRBJ2-1; 8 nucleotides line up with TRBD2. Germline assignment: CDR1 LNHDA and CDR2 SQIVND (reference sequence). The V and J ends lost 3 bases and 2 bases, in that order; junction bases with no gene match: 3. This CDR3 is built from 15 residues.

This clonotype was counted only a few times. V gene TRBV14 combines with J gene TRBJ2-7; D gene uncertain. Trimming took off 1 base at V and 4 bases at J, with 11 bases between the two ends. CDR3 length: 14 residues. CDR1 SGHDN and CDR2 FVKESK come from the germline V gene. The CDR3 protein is CASSQVPGRYEQYF. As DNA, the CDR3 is TGTGCCAGCAGCCAAGTTCCCGGGCGGTACGAGCAGTACTTC.

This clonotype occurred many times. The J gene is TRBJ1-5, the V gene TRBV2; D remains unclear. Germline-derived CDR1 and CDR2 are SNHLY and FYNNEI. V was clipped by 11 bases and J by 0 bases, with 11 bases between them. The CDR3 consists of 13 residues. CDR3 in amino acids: CAGRRDSNQPQHF. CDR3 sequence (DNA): TGTGCCGGTCGAAGAGATAGCAATCAGCCCCAGCATTTT.

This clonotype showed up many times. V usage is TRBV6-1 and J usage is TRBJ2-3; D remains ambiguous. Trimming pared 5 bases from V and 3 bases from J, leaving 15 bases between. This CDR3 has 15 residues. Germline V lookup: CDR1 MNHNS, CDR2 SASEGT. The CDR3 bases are TGTGCCAGCAGTTTAAGTCCCGGATGGACAGATACGCAGTATTTT. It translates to CASSLSPGWTDTQYF.

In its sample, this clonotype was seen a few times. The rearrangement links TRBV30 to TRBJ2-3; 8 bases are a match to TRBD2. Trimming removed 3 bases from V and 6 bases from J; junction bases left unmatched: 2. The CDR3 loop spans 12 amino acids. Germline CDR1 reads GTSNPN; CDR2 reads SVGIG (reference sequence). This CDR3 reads CAWSGGADTQYF. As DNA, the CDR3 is TGTGCCTGGAGCGGGGGGGCGGATACGCAGTATTTT.